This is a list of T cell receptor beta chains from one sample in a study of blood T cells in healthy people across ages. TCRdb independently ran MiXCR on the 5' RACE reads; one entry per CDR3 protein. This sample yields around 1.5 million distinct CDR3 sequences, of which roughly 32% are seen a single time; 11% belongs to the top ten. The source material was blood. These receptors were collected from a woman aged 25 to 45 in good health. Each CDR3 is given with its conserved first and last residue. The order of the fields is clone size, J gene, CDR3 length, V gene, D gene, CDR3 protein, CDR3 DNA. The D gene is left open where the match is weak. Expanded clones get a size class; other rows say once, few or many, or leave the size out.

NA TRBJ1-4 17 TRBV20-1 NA CSARDRYGGPPGAKLFF TGCAGTGCTAGAGATAGATATGGCGGACCTCCCGGCGCAAAACTGTTTTTT
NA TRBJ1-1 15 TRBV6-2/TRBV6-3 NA CASAPLGVGNTEAFF TGTGCCAGCGCTCCGCTGGGGGTCGGGAACACTGAAGCTTTCTTT
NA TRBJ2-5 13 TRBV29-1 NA CSGAVGGSETQYF TGCAGCGGTGCGGTGGGGGGATCGGAGACCCAGTACTTC
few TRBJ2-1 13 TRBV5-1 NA CASSSQGLDEQFF TGCGCCAGCAGCTCGCAAGGGTTAGATGAGCAGTTCTTC
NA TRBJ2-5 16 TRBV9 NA CASSVARLAGEETQYF TGTGCCAGCAGCGTAGCCCGACTTGCCGGCGAGGAGACCCAGTACTTC
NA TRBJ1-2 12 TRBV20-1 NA CSAIGHSDGYTF TGCAGTGCGATTGGACACTCGGATGGCTACACCTTC
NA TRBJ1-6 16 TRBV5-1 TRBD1 CASSYVSGTADSPLHF TGCGCCAGCAGCTATGTTTCCGGGACAGCGGATTCACCCCTCCACTTT
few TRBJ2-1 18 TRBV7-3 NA CASSLEVRAESSYNEQFF TGTGCCAGCAGCTTAGAAGTCAGGGCTGAGAGCTCCTACAATGAGCAGTTCTTC
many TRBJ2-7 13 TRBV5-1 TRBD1 CASSWGQTYEQYF TGTGCCAGCAGCTGGGGACAGACCTACGAGCAGTACTTC
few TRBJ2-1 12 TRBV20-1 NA CSAMRGPDEQFF TGCAGTGCTATGAGGGGTCCGGACGAGCAGTTCTTC
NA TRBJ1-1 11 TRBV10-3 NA CATTQTDEAFF TGTGCCACCACCCAGACAGATGAAGCTTTCTTT
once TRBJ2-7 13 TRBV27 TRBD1 CASGTVFPYKQYF TGTGCCAGCGGGACAGTATTCCCCTACAAGCAGTACTTC
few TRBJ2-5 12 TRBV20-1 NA CSARKQQETQYF TGCAGTGCTAGAAAGCAGCAAGAGACCCAGTACTTC
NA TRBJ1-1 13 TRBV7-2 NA CASSLWAGSGAFF TGTGCCAGCAGCTTGTGGGCTGGCTCCGGAGCTTTCTTT
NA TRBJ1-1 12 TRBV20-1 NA CSASLQGTEAFF TGCAGTGCCTCCTTGCAGGGCACTGAAGCTTTCTTT
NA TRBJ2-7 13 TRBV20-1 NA CSAREPLLYEQYF TGCAGTGCTAGAGAACCACTACTCTACGAGCAGTACTTC
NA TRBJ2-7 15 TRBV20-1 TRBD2 CSARLSGRFSGEQYF TGCAGTGCTAGGCTTAGCGGGAGGTTCTCAGGCGAGCAGTACTTC
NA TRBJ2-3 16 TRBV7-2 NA CASSLAGAASGITQYF TGTGCCAGCAGCTTAGCCGGGGCGGCGTCAGGGATCACGCAGTATTTT
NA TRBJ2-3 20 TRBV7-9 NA CASSFIVLLGTVTSTDTQYF TGTGCCAGCAGCTTTATTGTTCTACTCGGGACCGTGACTAGCACAGATACGCAGTATTTT
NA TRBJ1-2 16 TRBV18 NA CACSQMIGGVNYGYTF TGTGCCTGCTCACAGATGATCGGCGGGGTTAACTATGGCTACACCTTC
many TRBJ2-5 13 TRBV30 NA CAWSGDYQETQYF TGTGCCTGGAGTGGGGACTACCAAGAGACCCAGTACTTC
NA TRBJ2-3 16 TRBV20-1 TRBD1 CSARDILGTGADTQYF TGCAGTGCTAGAGACATTTTAGGGACAGGGGCAGATACGCAGTATTTT
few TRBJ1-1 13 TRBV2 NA CASSAGPYTEAFF TGTGCCAGCAGCGCCGGGCCCTACACTGAAGCTTTCTTT
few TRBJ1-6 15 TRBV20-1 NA CSARDKARGNSPLHF TGCAGTGCTAGAGATAAAGCAAGGGGGAATTCACCCCTCCACTTT
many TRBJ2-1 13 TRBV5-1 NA CASSLDAGHEQFF TGCGCCAGCAGCTTGGACGCGGGGCATGAGCAGTTCTTC
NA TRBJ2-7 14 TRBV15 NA CATSREGPFYEQYF TGTGCCACCAGCAGAGAAGGCCCTTTCTACGAGCAGTACTTC
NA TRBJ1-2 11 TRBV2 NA CASRTPYGYTF TGTGCCAGCAGGACCCCCTATGGCTACACCTTC
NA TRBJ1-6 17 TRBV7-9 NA CASSLAGSPGANSPLHF TGTGCCAGCAGCTTAGCGGGATCGCCCGGGGCTAATTCACCCCTCCACTTT
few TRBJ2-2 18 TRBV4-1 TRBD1 CASSLLTHGTGATGELFF TGCGCCAGCAGCCTCCTAACCCACGGGACAGGGGCTACCGGGGAGCTGTTTTTT
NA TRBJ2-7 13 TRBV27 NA CASSWTPGDEQYF TGTGCCAGCAGCTGGACCCCAGGGGACGAGCAGTACTTC
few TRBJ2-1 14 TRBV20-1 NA CSADILPFGAEQFF TGCAGTGCAGACATCCTTCCGTTTGGTGCTGAGCAGTTCTTC
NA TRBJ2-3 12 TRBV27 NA CASGLIGDTQYF TGTGCCAGCGGTTTAATTGGAGATACGCAGTATTTT
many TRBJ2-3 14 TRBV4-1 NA CASSHGSYTDTQYF TGCGCCAGCAGCCACGGCAGTTACACAGATACGCAGTATTTT
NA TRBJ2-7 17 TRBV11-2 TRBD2 CAGSLTSGSSTSYEQYF TGTGCCGGCAGCTTAACTAGCGGGAGCTCTACCTCCTACGAGCAGTACTTC
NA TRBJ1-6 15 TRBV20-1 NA CSARALGPANSPLHF TGCAGTGCTAGAGCTCTGGGACCAGCAAATTCACCCCTCCACTTT
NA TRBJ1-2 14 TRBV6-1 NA CASSEPYGSYGYTF TGTGCCAGCAGTGAACCCTACGGATCCTATGGCTACACCTTC
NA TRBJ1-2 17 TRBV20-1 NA CSARQSRGDVKRGGYTF TGCAGTGCTAGACAATCAAGGGGCGATGTAAAAAGGGGGGGCTACACCTTC
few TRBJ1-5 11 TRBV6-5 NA CASSYCQPQHF TGTGCCAGCAGTTATTGTCAGCCCCAGCATTTT
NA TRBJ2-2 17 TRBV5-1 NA CASSLGTDALNTGELFF TGCGCCAGCAGCTTGGGAACGGATGCCCTGAACACCGGGGAGCTGTTTTTT
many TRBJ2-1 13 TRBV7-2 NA CASSNTPGNEQFF TGTGCCAGCAGCAACACCCCGGGCAATGAGCAGTTCTTC
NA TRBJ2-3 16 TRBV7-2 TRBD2 CASNLWSSGGTDTQYF TGTGCCAGCAACTTATGGTCTAGCGGGGGCACAGATACGCAGTATTTT
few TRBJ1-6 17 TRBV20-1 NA CSAFSGKASSYNSPLHF TGCAGTGCTTTCTCAGGGAAAGCAAGCTCCTATAATTCACCCCTCCACTTT